Shown below are 9 T cell receptor beta chains from a single sample sequenced in a study of blood T cell repertoires in COVID-19. The method was immunoSEQ multiplex PCR; TCRdb's version includes in-frame clones alone and lacks a portion of them. This table has 430,000 or so clones, around nine tenths appearing once. Specimen: PBMCs or T cells enriched from blood (not recorded which). The origin of the receptors is a middle-aged woman who had recovered from COVID-19.

This chain connects TRBV29-1 to TRBJ2-5; TRBD1 is a possible D gene (5 bases). From germline, CDR1 is SQVTM and CDR2 ANQGSEA. V was shortened by 4 bases and J by 5 bases, with 17 bases between the two germline ends. The CDR3 is 14 residues long. CDR3 in DNA: TGCAGCGTTGCCCCTGGGGCGCTCCGGGAGACCCAGTACTTC. It yields the protein CSVAPGALRETQYF.

The gene calls are TRBV7-9 and TRBJ2-4; 7 positions agree with TRBD2. Germline V gene data show CDR1 as SEHNR and CDR2 as FQNEAQ (reference sequence). V was clipped by 5 bases and J by 0 bases; unmatched bases: 10. This CDR3 has 17 residues. The CDR3 is CASSQSGVGLAKNIQYF. CDR3 DNA: TGTGCCAGCAGCCAGAGCGGGGTAGGACTAGCCAAAAACATTCAGTACTTC.

For this clone: A read error may produce the germline difference seen at one junction end. This chain links TRBV7-2 with TRBJ2-7; 9 nucleotides agree with TRBD2. This CDR3 region has 14 residues. Germline V lookup: CDR1 SGHTA, CDR2 FQGNSA. In nucleotides, the CDR3 is TGTGCCAGCAGCTTAGCTGAGGCTAGCGGGACTCAGAACTTC. Translated: CASSLAEASGTQNF.

The V gene is TRBV18, the J gene TRBJ1-2; the match to TRBD1 covers 7 bases. Trimming removed 2 bases from V and 4 bases from J; junction bases left unmatched: 4. Germline CDR1 and CDR2: KGHSH and LQKENI. The CDR3 sequence is 14 residues long. The CDR3 spells CASSPRQGSYGYTF. The CDR3 region has the DNA TGTGCCAGCTCACCAAGACAGGGATCCTATGGCTACACCTTC.

The chain carries TRBV3-1 (or the pseudogene TRBV3-2) and TRBJ1-1; D ambiguous. CDR3 length equals 14 residues. The V gene lost 3 bases and the J gene lost 0 bases, with 8 bases spanning the gap. The V gene's germline CDR1 is LGHDT and CDR2 YNNKEL (reference sequence). DNA of the CDR3: TGTGCCAGCAGCCACCGGAGATTGAACACTGAAGCTTTCTTT. This codes for CASSHRRLNTEAFF.

This chain uses TRBV6-5 with TRBJ1-1, with TRBD1 matching 12 bases. The germline gives CDR1 MNHEY, CDR2 SVGAGI. The CDR3 covers 15 residues. The trim removed 7 bases at V and 4 bases at J, leaving 7 bases unmatched. The CDR3 loop reads CASTTGTGGVTEAFF. CDR3 nucleotide sequence: TGTGCCAGCACCACTGGGACAGGGGGCGTCACTGAAGCTTTCTTT.

This rearrangement joins TRBV9 to TRBJ1-2; TRBD1 is a possible D gene (5 bases). The V end lost 1 base, the J end lost 5 bases, and 12 bases lay between the germline ends. Looked up from germline, CDR1 is SGDLS and CDR2 is YYNGEE. This CDR3 comprises 14 residues. The CDR3 bases are TGTGCCAGCAGCGTAAGCGGGACGGGATATGGCTACACCTTC. This sequence encodes CASSVSGTGYGYTF.

This sequence joins TRBV6-5 and TRBJ1-2; 11 bases match TRBD1. The CDR3 is made up of 14 amino acids. Germline V CDR1 and CDR2: MNHEY, SVGAGI. The V and J ends lost 6 bases and 8 bases, in that order; junction bases with no gene match: 8. The CDR3 DNA sequence: TGTGCCAGCAGCCCCTTGGGACAGGGGGACGGCTACACCTTC. Translated: CASSPLGQGDGYTF.

Worth noting for this clone: The sample contains more than one DNA sequence encoding this CDR3. The chain recombines TRBV5-4 with TRBJ2-1; 13 bases agree with TRBD2. The germline gives CDR1 SGHNT, CDR2 YYREEE (reference sequence). The J segment lost 3 bases and the V segment lost 4 bases, leaving 1 base of the junction unmatched. This CDR3 spans 15 amino acids. CDR3 loop: CASSRTSGSYNEQFF. The CDR3 DNA reads TGTGCCAGCAGCCGGACTAGCGGGAGCTACAATGAGCAGTTCTTC.